These 29 T cell receptor beta chains were all obtained from the same sample, sequenced in a study of blood T cell repertoires in COVID-19. Measured with immunoSEQ multiplex PCR; TCRdb has only the in-frame clones, and not every one. The profile covers about 100,000 clones, with about 90% appearing a single time and around 6.9% taken by the ten largest. What was sequenced was peripheral blood. These receptors originate from a young man in a cohort sampled during active COVID-19.

This clone turned up a few times. The chain combines TRBV4-2 with TRBJ1-5; the D gene is possibly TRBD1 (6 bases). CDR3 length equals 15 residues. Per germline, CDR1 LGHNA and CDR2 YNFKEQ. Deletions cut 0 bases from V and 6 bases from J, with 12 bases between. The CDR3 reads CASSQEQGRGQPQHF. The CDR3 DNA follows: TGTGCCAGCAGCCAAGAACAGGGACGTGGTCAGCCCCAGCATTTT.

The chain couples TRBV12-5 to TRBJ2-6, with D possibly matching TRBD2 (5 bases). The length of the CDR3 is 18 residues. Germline V gives CDR1 LGHNT, CDR2 FRNRAP. Between the trimmed V and J ends, which lost 5 bases and 0 bases, there was a span of 17 bases. CDR3 residues: CASGAEEILASGANVLTF. In DNA form, the CDR3 reads TGTGCTAGTGGTGCGGAAGAGATTCTAGCCTCTGGGGCCAACGTCCTGACTTTC.

This clone appeared once. J is TRBJ1-3 and V is TRBV5-1, with D tentatively TRBD1 (6 bases). Germline V gene sequence: CDR1 SGHRS, CDR2 YFSETQ. The V end lost 4 bases, the J end lost 0 bases, and 14 bases lay between the germline ends. The CDR3 length is 16 residues. The CDR3 bases are TGCGCCAGCAGCCGCCAAACAGGGAGCTCTGGAAACACCATATATTTT. Amino acid sequence: CASSRQTGSSGNTIYF.

The table lists this clone with a count of one. The chain employs TRBV30 and TRBJ2-5; no clear D gene. This CDR3 has 11 amino acids. Germline V gives CDR1 GTSNPN, CDR2 SVGIG (reference sequence). V was shortened by 3 bases and J by 9 bases, with 11 bases between the two germline ends. Here the CDR3 reads CAWSLLEAQYF. The CDR3 DNA follows: TGTGCCTGGAGCCTCCTCGAGGCCCAGTACTTC.

The V call is TRBV5-5, the J call TRBJ2-6; weak D call: TRBD1 (6 bases). The germline CDR1 and CDR2 sequences are SGHKS and YYEKEE (reference sequence). Between the trimmed V and J ends, which lost 1 base and 4 bases, there was a span of 15 bases. The CDR3 contains 17 residues. The CDR3: CASSLFQDSTGANVLTF. As DNA, the CDR3 is TGTGCCAGCAGCTTGTTCCAGGACAGTACGGGGGCCAACGTCCTGACTTTC.

This chain connects TRBV24-1 to TRBJ2-1; a possible D gene is TRBD1 (6 bases). The CDR3 contains 15 residues. The V and J ends lost 4 bases and 1 base respectively, with 10 bases between them. The germline V gene has CDR1 KGHDR and CDR2 SFDVKD. This CDR3 reads CATSDLQGSYNEQFF. The CDR3 region has the DNA TGTGCCACCAGTGACTTACAGGGTTCCTACAATGAGCAGTTCTTC.

Ten or more counts support this clone. V is TRBV7-8 and J is TRBJ1-3; possible D gene TRBD1, 5 bases. Between the trimmed V and J ends, which lost 4 bases and 7 bases, there was a span of 17 bases. Germline loops: CDR1 SGHVS, CDR2 FQNEAQ. The CDR3 length is 15 residues. CDR3 coding DNA: TGTGCCAGCAGCTGGGGGGGACGGTCCCCGAACACCATATATTTT. This gives the protein CASSWGGRSPNTIYF.

The rearrangement joins TRBV7-8 to TRBJ2-3, with D tentatively TRBD1 (7 bases). V lost 1 base, J lost 5 bases, and 16 bases lay in between. CDR3 length: 16 residues. Germline loops: CDR1 SGHVS, CDR2 FQNEAQ. The CDR3 reads CASSLGRGRGRDTQYF. The CDR3 bases are TGTGCCAGCAGCTTAGGGAGGGGGCGAGGGAGAGATACGCAGTATTTT.

The V call is TRBV2, the J call TRBJ1-1; the match to TRBD1 covers 9 bases. Germline values: CDR1 SNHLY, CDR2 FYNNEI. The CDR3 has 12 residues. Losses at the gene ends were 6 bases for V and 12 bases for J; bases not matched to a gene: 8. The CDR3 here is CASRGTGISPFF. The DNA of the CDR3 is TGTGCCAGCAGAGGGACAGGGATATCCCCTTTCTTT.

The genes are TRBV9 and TRBJ2-6, with D hard to call. The CDR3 contains 17 residues. The V gene's germline CDR1 is SGDLS and CDR2 YYNGEE. V was clipped by 3 bases and J by 0 bases, with 13 bases between them. CDR3 bases: TGTGCCAGCAGCGATCGACTCAATACCTCTGGGGCCAACGTCCTGACTTTC. Encoded protein: CASSDRLNTSGANVLTF. Combining the CDR3 with reference TRBV9 and TRBJ2-6 gives the whole variable domain DSGVTQTPKHLITATGQRVTLRCSPRSGDLSVYWYQQSLDQGLQFLIQYYNGEERAKGNILERFSAQQFPDLHSELNLSSLELGDSALYFCASSDRLNTSGANVLTFGAGSRLTVL.

V is TRBV7-2 and J is TRBJ2-7; 9 positions match TRBD1. Germline CDR1 and CDR2: SGHTA and FQGNSA. J gave up 6 bases and V 1 base, and 10 bases lay outside the gene matches. The CDR3 is 16 amino acids. CDR3 in DNA: TGTGCCAGCAGCTTAGAGGGGGGGACAGGGTGGCGCGAGCAGTACTTC. It codes for CASSLEGGTGWREQYF.

This clone was counted between two and nine times. The CDR3 reads CASSFRDRGLRQPQHF. CDR3 in DNA: TGCGCCAGCAGCTTCCGGGACAGGGGGCTTCGTCAGCCCCAGCATTTT. The chain is built from TRBV5-1 and TRBJ1-5; the match to TRBD1 covers 12 bases. Germline lookup yields CDR1 SGHRS and CDR2 YFSETQ. The CDR3 length is 16 residues. Unmatched junction bases numbered 6, after V lost 2 bases and J lost 6 bases.

This chain joins TRBV4-3 and TRBJ2-3; the match to TRBD2 covers 9 bases. Germline-derived CDR1 and CDR2 are LGHNA and YSLEER. The CDR3 is 16 amino acids. V dropped 4 bases and J dropped 0; count of bases not matched to a gene: 5. The CDR3 coding sequence is TGCGCCAGCAGCCTTGGCCTAGCGGGGAGCACAGATACGCAGTATTTT. This translates into CASSLGLAGSTDTQYF.

This clone appeared once. The chain uses TRBV9 and TRBJ1-3, with unresolved D. From germline, CDR1 is SGDLS and CDR2 YYNGEE. This CDR3 spans 16 amino acids. V was pared by 0 bases and J by 0 bases, with 10 bases between. In nucleotides, the CDR3 is TGTGCCAGCAGCGTAGCTTGGAGAGGCTCTGGAAACACCATATATTTT. As protein: CASSVAWRGSGNTIYF.

This chain connects TRBV27 to TRBJ1-4; 7 bases map to TRBD1. The V segment lost 6 bases and the J segment 5 bases; nucleotides outside the gene matches: 6. The CDR3 extends over 14 amino acids. The germline V gene has CDR1 MNHEY and CDR2 SMNVEV (reference sequence). In nucleotides, the CDR3 is TGTGCCAGCAGGATGGGACAGAGCAATGAAAAACTGTTTTTT. This codes for CASRMGQSNEKLFF. The full variable domain, with the rest looked up from reference TRBV27 and TRBJ1-4, is EAQVTQNPRYLITVTGKKLTVTCSQNMNHEYMSWYRQDPGLGLRQIYYSMNVEVTDKGDVPEGYKVSRKEKRNFPLILESPSPNQTSLYFCASRMGQSNEKLFFGSGTQLSVL.

This clone appeared a single time. The genes are TRBV5-1 and TRBJ2-3; D call uncertain. This CDR3 is 13 amino acids long. In germline, CDR1 is SGHRS, CDR2 YFSETQ. V dropped 4 bases and J dropped 2 bases, with 8 bases sitting between them. DNA of the CDR3: TGCGCCAGCAGCCCCTCCTACACAGATACGCAGTATTTT. This gives the protein CASSPSYTDTQYF.

The chain recombines TRBV7-9 with TRBJ2-1, with D possibly matching TRBD2 (5 bases). V dropped 4 bases and J dropped 7 bases, with 8 bases sitting between them. CDR3 length equals 12 residues. Germline lookup yields CDR1 SEHNR and CDR2 FQNEAQ (reference sequence). The CDR3 region is CASSWSGNEQFF. The CDR3 DNA follows: TGTGCCAGCAGCTGGTCGGGAAATGAGCAGTTCTTC.

This clone was detected once. The chain links TRBV19 to TRBJ2-7; TRBD2 matches at 9 bases. The germline CDR1 and CDR2 sequences are LNHDA and SQIVND (reference sequence). The CDR3 runs 16 residues. V was pared by 4 bases and J by 1 base, with 8 bases of the junction left unmatched. The CDR3 spells CASSTGTSSRSYEQYF. DNA of the CDR3: TGTGCCAGTAGTACCGGGACTAGCTCCCGATCCTACGAGCAGTACTTC.

The DNA for the CDR3 is TGTGCCAGCAGCCGCTACGACAGCTACGAGCAGTACTTC. Amino acid sequence: CASSRYDSYEQYF. The rearrangement links TRBV6-2 or TRBV6-3 to TRBJ2-7, with D perhaps TRBD1 (5 bases). V lost 6 bases, J lost 3 bases, and 12 bases lay in between. Looked up from germline, CDR1 is MNHEY and CDR2 is SVGEGT. CDR3 size: 13 residues.

The chain employs TRBV28 and TRBJ1-1; the match to TRBD1 covers 8 bases. Germline V CDR1 and CDR2: MDHEN, SYDVKM. Trimming removed 5 bases from V and 3 bases from J; junction bases left unmatched: 5. The CDR3 is 14 amino acids. The CDR3 DNA sequence: TGTGCCAGCAGTCCCGGACAGGGATACACTGAAGCTTTCTTT. This translates into CASSPGQGYTEAFF.

The V gene is TRBV20-1, the J gene TRBJ1-1; 8 bases line up with TRBD1. This CDR3 is built from 11 residues. CDR1 and CDR2 (germline): DFQATT, SNEGSKA (reference sequence). The ends lost 6 bases at V and 7 bases at J; junction bases unmatched: 4. The CDR3 loop reads CSAEDRGEAFF. The CDR3 region has the DNA TGCAGTGCCGAAGACAGGGGTGAAGCTTTCTTT.

The chain carries TRBV10-3 and TRBJ2-6; 7 bases align to TRBD1. Germline V CDR1 and CDR2: ENHRY, SYGVKD. The ends lost 0 bases at V and 0 bases at J; junction bases unmatched: 14. This CDR3 has 21 residues. CDR3 nucleotides: TGTGCCATCAGTGAGTCACGGTTAAGAGGGGGCGCGTTCTCTGGGGCCAACGTCCTGACTTTC. Its protein product is CAISESRLRGGAFSGANVLTF.

This clone occurred a few times. The chain joins TRBV29-1 to TRBJ2-3; TRBD2 might be the D (5 bases). This CDR3 is built from 12 residues. Germline CDR1 reads SQVTM; CDR2 reads ANQGSEA. Trimming cost V 3 bases and J 7 bases, with 11 bases left between them. The CDR3 here is CSVERTGNTQYF. As DNA, the CDR3 is TGCAGCGTTGAGAGGACTGGCAATACGCAGTATTTT.

V usage is TRBV11-2 and J usage is TRBJ2-7, with 11 bases lining up with TRBD2. Germline CDR1 reads SGHAT; CDR2 reads FQNNGV. The junction had 9 bases not matched to a gene; V was cut back by 4 bases and J by 4 bases. The CDR3 extends over 16 amino acids. CDR3: CASSYTSGGPSYEQYF. Written as DNA, the CDR3 is TGTGCCAGCAGCTACACTAGCGGGGGCCCCTCATACGAGCAGTACTTC.

The chain carries TRBV14 and TRBJ2-1; 12 bases align to TRBD2. The germline V gene has CDR1 SGHDN and CDR2 FVKESK. Trimming at V came to 3 bases and at J to 5 bases, leaving 11 bases not matched to a gene. The CDR3 totals 18 residues. The CDR3, as DNA: TGTGCCAGCAGCCATGTTCTAGCGGGGGGGACCAAGAACAATGAGCAGTTCTTC. Residues: CASSHVLAGGTKNNEQFF.

This chain joins TRBV6-1 and TRBJ2-5, with TRBD1 identical over 8 bases. V gave up 1 base and J gave up 3 bases; unmatched junction bases: 4. Germline CDR1 is MNHNS and CDR2 is SASEGT. The CDR3 runs to 15 residues. The CDR3 is CASSEGDRGEETQYF. In nucleotides, the CDR3 is TGTGCCAGCAGTGAAGGTGACAGGGGTGAAGAGACCCAGTACTTC.

This sequence joins TRBV27 and TRBJ2-7; D might be TRBD2 (5 bases). The CDR3 is 14 residues long. Per the germline V gene, CDR1 is MNHEY and CDR2 is SMNVEV (reference sequence). V was clipped by 3 bases and J by 6 bases, with 15 bases between them. As DNA, the CDR3 is TGTGCCAGCAGTTTCTCCTCCGCGGGTACCGAGCAGTACTTC. Translating it yields CASSFSSAGTEQYF.

This chain connects TRBV5-4 to TRBJ2-3; 10 bases are a match to TRBD1. The trim removed 7 bases at V and 2 bases at J, leaving 10 bases unmatched. The germline V gene has CDR1 SGHNT and CDR2 YYREEE (reference sequence). The length of the CDR3 is 16 residues. The CDR3 loop is CASSRLTGGNTDTQYF. CDR3 DNA: TGTGCCAGCTCCCGCCTGACAGGGGGCAACACAGATACGCAGTATTTT.

J is TRBJ2-5 and V is TRBV7-9, with unresolved D. V was trimmed by 3 bases and J by 5 bases, leaving 4 bases between them. Germline V gives CDR1 SEHNR, CDR2 FQNEAQ (reference sequence). CDR3 size: 11 residues. The CDR3 DNA follows: TGTGCCAGCAGCTTCTTGGAGACCCAGTACTTC. Amino acid sequence: CASSFLETQYF.